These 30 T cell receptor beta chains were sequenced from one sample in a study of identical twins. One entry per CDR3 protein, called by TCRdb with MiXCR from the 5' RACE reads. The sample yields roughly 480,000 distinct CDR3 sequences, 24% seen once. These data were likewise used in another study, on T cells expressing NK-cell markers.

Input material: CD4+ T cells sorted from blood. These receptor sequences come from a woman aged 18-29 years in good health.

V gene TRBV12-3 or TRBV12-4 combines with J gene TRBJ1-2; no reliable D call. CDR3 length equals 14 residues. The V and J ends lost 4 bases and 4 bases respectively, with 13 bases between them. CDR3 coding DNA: TGTGCCAGCAGTTGGAGTCCCGAGTTCTATGGCTACACCTTC. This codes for CASSWSPEFYGYTF.

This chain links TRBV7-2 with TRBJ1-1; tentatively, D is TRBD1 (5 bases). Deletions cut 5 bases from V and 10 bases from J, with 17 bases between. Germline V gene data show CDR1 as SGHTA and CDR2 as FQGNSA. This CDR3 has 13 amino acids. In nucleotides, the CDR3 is TGTGCCAGCAGCACCCGACCCGGGGGGGGAGCTTTCTTT. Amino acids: CASSTRPGGGAFF.

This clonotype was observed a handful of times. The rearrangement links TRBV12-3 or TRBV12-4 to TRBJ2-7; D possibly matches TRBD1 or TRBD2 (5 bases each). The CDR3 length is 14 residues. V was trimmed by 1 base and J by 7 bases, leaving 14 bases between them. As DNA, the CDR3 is TGTGCCAGCAGTTTAGTGGGGGTACCTACGGAGCAGTACTTC. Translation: CASSLVGVPTEQYF.

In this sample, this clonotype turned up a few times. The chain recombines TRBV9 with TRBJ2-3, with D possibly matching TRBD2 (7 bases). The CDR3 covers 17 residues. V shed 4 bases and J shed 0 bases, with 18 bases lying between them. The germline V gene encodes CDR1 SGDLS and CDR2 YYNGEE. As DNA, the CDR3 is TGTGCCAGCAGCTCGGGGAGGGGGGATGCGAGCACAGATACGCAGTATTTT. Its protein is CASSSGRGDASTDTQYF.

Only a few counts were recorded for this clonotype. CDR3 sequence: CASSVRDVSQPQHF. The CDR3 nucleotides are TGTGCCAGCAGTGTCCGGGACGTAAGTCAGCCCCAGCATTTT. The chain carries TRBV2 and TRBJ1-5; D may be TRBD1 (5 bases). The V end lost 4 bases, the J end lost 6 bases, and 13 bases lay between the germline ends. The germline V gene encodes CDR1 SNHLY and CDR2 FYNNEI. The CDR3 length is 14 residues.

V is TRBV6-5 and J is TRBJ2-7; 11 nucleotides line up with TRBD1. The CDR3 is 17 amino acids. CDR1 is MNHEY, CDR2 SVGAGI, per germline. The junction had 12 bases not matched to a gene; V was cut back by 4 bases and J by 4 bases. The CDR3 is CASSSAGVGTGGYEQYF. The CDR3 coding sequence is TGTGCCAGCAGTTCCGCCGGGGTGGGGACAGGGGGGTACGAGCAGTACTTC.

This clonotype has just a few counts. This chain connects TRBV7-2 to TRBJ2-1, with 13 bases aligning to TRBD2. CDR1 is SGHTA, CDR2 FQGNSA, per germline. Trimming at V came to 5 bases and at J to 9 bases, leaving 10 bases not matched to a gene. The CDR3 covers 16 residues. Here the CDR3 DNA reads TGTGCCAGCAGCGGGACTAGCGGGAATGTTGTTGGTGAGCAGTTCTTC. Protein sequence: CASSGTSGNVVGEQFF.

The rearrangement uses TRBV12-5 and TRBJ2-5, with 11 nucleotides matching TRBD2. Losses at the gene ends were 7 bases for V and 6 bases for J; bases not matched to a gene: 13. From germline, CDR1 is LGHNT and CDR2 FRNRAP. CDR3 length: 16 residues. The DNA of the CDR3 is TGTGCTAGTGCCCTGATACTAGCGGGGGTTCCGAAGACCCAGTACTTC. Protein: CASALILAGVPKTQYF.

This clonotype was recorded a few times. DNA for the CDR3: TGTGCCAGCAGCGAGAAATCAGGGGCGAACACTGAAGCTTTCTTT. Its translation is CASSEKSGANTEAFF. J is TRBJ1-1 and V is TRBV5-4, with TRBD1 as a possible D gene (6 bases). The V end lost 4 bases, the J end lost 1 base, and 14 bases lay between the germline ends. In germline, CDR1 is SGHNT, CDR2 YYREEE (reference sequence). The CDR3 contains 15 residues. Filled out from reference TRBV5-4 and TRBJ1-1, the complete variable domain reads ETGVTQSPTHLIKTRGQQVTLRCSSQSGHNTVSWYQQALGQGPQFIFQYYREEENGRGNFPPRFSGLQFPNYSSELNVNALELDDSALYLCASSEKSGANTEAFFGQGTRLTVV.

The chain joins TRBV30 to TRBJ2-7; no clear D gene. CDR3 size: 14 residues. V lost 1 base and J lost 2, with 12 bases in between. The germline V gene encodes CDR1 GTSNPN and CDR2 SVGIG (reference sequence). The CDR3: CAWSDFLGPYEQYF. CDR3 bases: TGTGCCTGGAGTGACTTTCTAGGGCCCTACGAGCAGTACTTC.

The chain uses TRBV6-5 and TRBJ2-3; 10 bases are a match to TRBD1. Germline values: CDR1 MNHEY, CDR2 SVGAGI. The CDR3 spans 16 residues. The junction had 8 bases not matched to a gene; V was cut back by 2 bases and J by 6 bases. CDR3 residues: CASSYRGQGMGDTQYF. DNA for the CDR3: TGTGCCAGCAGTTACCGGGGACAGGGGATGGGGGATACGCAGTATTTT.

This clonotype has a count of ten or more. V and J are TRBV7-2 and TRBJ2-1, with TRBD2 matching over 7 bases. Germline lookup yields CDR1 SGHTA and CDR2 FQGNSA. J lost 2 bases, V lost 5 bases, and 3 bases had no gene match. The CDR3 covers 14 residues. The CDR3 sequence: CASSPTSTYNEQFF. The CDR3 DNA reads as TGTGCCAGCAGCCCGACTAGCACCTACAATGAGCAGTTCTTC.

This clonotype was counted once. CDR3 in DNA: TGCGCCAGCAGCGGACAGGCGGGAGAGACCCAGTACTTC. Its protein is CASSGQAGETQYF. This chain joins TRBV10-2 and TRBJ2-5; 7 nucleotides line up with TRBD1. The CDR3 is made up of 13 amino acids. Unmatched junction bases numbered 5, after V lost 6 bases and J lost 4 bases. Per the germline V gene, CDR1 is WSHSY and CDR2 is SAAADI.

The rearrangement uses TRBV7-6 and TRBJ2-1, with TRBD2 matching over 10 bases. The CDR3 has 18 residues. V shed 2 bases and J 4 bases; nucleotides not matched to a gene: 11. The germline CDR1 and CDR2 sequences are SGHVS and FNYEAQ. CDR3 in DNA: TGTGCCAGCAGCTTATACTCGAGGACTAGCGGAGATTACAATGAGCAGTTCTTC. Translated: CASSLYSRTSGDYNEQFF. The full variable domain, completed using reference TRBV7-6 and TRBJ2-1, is GAGVSQSPRYKVTKRGQDVALRCDPISGHVSLYWYRQALGQGPEFLTYFNYEAQQDKSGLPNDRFSAERPEGSISTLTIQRTEQRDSAMYRCASSLYSRTSGDYNEQFFGPGTRLTVL.

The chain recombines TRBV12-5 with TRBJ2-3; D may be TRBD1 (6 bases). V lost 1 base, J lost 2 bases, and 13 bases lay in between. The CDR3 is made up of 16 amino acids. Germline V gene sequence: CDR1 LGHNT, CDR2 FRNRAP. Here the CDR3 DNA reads TGTGCTAGTGGTTTGGGACTGGACAGAAACACAGATACGCAGTATTTT. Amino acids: CASGLGLDRNTDTQYF.

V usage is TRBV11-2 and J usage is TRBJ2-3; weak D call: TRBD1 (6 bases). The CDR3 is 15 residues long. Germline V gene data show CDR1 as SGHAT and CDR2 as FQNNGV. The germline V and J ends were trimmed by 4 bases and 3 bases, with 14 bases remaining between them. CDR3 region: CASSWDTQKTDTQYF. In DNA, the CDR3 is TGTGCCAGCAGCTGGGACACCCAGAAAACAGATACGCAGTATTTT.

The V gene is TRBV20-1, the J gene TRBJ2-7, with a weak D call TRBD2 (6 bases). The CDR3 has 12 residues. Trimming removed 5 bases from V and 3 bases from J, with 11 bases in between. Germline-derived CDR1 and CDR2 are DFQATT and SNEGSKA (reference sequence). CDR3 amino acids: CSAASENYEQYF. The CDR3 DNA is TGCAGTGCTGCTAGCGAGAACTACGAGCAGTACTTC.

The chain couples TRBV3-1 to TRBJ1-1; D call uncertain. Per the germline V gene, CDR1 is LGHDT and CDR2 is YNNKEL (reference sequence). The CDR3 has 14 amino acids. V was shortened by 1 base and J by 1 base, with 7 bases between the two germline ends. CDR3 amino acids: CASSQAAGNTEAFF. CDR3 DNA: TGTGCCAGCAGCCAAGCAGCAGGGAACACTGAAGCTTTCTTT. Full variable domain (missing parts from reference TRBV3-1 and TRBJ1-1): DTAVSQTPKYLVTQMGNDKSIKCEQNLGHDTMYWYKQDSKKFLKIMFSYNNKELIINETVPNRFSPKSPDKAHLNLHINSLELGDSAVYFCASSQAAGNTEAFFGQGTRLTVV.

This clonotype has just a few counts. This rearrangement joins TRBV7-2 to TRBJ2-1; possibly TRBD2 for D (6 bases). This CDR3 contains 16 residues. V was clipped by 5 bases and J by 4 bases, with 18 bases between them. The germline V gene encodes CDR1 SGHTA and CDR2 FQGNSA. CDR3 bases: TGTGCCAGCAGCGCAGAGGGGACTGGGAGATACAATGAGCAGTTCTTC. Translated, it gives CASSAEGTGRYNEQFF. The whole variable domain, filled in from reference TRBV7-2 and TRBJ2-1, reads GAGVSQSPSNKVTEKGKDVELRCDPISGHTALYWYRQSLGQGLEFLIYFQGNSAPDKSGLPSDRFSAERTGGSVSTLTIQRTQQEDSAVYLCASSAEGTGRYNEQFFGPGTRLTVL.

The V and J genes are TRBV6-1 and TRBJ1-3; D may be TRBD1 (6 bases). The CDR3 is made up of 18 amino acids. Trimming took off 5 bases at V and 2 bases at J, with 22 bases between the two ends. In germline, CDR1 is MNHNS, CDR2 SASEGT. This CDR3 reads CASSPRPTRTAPGNTIYF. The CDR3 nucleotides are TGTGCCAGCAGTCCGAGGCCTACCCGGACAGCGCCTGGAAACACCATATATTTT.

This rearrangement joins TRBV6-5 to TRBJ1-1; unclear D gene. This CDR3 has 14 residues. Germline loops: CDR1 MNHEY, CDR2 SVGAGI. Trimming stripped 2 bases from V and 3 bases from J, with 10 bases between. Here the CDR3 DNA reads TGTGCCAGCAGTTACGACATAAAGCACACTGAAGCTTTCTTT. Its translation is CASSYDIKHTEAFF.

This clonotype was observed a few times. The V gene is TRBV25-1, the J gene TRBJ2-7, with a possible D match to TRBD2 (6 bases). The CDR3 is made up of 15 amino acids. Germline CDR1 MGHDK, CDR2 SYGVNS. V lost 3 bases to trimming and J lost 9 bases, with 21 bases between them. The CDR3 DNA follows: TGTGCCAGCAGTGATGCTCGAAAGGGACTGGCGGGGCAGTACTTC. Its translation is CASSDARKGLAGQYF.

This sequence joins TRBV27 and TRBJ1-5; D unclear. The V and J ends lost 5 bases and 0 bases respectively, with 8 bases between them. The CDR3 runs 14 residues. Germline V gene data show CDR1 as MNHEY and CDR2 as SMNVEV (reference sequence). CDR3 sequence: CASSRENSNQPQHF. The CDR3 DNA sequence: TGTGCCAGCAGTCGAGAAAATAGCAATCAGCCCCAGCATTTT.

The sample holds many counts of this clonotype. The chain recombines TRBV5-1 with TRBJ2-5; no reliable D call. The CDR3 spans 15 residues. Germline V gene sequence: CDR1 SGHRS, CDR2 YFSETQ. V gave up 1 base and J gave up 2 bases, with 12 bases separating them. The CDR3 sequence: CASSLWRTSQETQYF. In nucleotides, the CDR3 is TGCGCCAGCAGCTTGTGGCGGACGTCTCAAGAGACCCAGTACTTC.

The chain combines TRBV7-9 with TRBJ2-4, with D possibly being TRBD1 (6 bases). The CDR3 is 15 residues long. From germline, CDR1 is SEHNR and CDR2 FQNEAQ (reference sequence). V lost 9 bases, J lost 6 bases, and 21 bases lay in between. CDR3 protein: CASRQDHGSRNIQYF. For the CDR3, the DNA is TGTGCCAGTAGACAGGACCATGGATCTCGAAACATTCAGTACTTC.

Here the CDR3 reads CASSDLRGQRTYEQYF. The CDR3 DNA follows: TGTGCCAGCAGTGACTTAAGGGGGCAAAGGACCTACGAGCAGTACTTC. This rearrangement joins TRBV6-4 to TRBJ2-7, with 7 bases that match TRBD1. After removal of 1 base from V and 2 bases from J, the junction contained 8 bases not matched to a gene. CDR3 length equals 16 residues. The germline gives CDR1 MRHNA, CDR2 SNTAGT.

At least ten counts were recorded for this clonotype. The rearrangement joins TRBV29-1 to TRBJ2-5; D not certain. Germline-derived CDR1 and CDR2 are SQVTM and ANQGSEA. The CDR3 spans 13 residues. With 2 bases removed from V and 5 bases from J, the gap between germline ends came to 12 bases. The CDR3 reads CSVESPAGETQYF. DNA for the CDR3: TGCAGCGTTGAAAGTCCCGCTGGGGAGACCCAGTACTTC.

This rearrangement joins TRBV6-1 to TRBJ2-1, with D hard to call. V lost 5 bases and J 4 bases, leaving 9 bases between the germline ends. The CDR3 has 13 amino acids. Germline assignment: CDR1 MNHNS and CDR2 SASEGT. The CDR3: CASSKDGYNEQFF. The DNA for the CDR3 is TGTGCCAGCAGTAAGGATGGGTACAATGAGCAGTTCTTC.

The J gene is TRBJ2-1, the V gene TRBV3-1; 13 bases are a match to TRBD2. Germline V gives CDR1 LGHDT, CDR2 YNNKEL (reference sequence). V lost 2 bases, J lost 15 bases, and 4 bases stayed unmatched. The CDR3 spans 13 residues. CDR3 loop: CASSQTSGGDRFF. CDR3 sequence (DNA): TGTGCCAGCAGCCAAACTAGCGGGGGGGACCGGTTCTTC.

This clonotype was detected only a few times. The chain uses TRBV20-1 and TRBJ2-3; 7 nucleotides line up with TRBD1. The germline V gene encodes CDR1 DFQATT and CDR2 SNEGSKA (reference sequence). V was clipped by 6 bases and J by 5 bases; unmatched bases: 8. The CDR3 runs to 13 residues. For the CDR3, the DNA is TGCAGTGCGGACGGGACAGTCAGAGATACGCAGTATTTT. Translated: CSADGTVRDTQYF.